The T cell receptor (beta chain) described here comes from a study of blood T cell repertoires in COVID-19. This clone came up once. Under the authors' procedure: From reference gene primer amplification, estimates of nucleated cell counts were derived. Libraries were prepared by immunoSEQ multiplex PCR; TCRdb keeps only in-frame clonotypes and omits some of them. Clonal size and the V and J genes are those of that table, whereas D and trimming came from the DNA. The table shows 360,000 or so clones, with over 85% occurring only once. Germline V gene sequence: CDR1 SGHVS, CDR2 FQNEAQ. This CDR3 is 14 amino acids long. V was trimmed by 6 bases and J by 5 bases, leaving 16 bases between them.

This sequence originates from a woman aged 60-75 years with COVID-19, enrolled during active disease. Sequencing was performed on peripheral blood. The V and J genes are TRBV7-8 and TRBJ1-2; no clear D. CDR3 in DNA: TGTGCCAGCAGTAGATCAGAGGAGAGATATGGCTACACCTTC. Residues: CASSRSEERYGYTF.